The 24 T cell receptor beta chains below all came from one sample that was sequenced in a study of tumor-infiltrating lymphocytes in primary liver carcinoma. Production of TCR beta cDNA used approximately 0.45 ug total RNA together with a constant-region primer. What produced the TCR beta libraries was three nested multiplex PCR rounds using slightly modified ARM-PCR. TRBV1-TRBV30 forward primers paired with a C-beta reverse primer drove the first two PCR rounds, about 10 cycles each. A single record per CDR3 protein comes from TCRdb applying MiXCR to the multiplex PCR reads. The data contain about 120,000 distinct CDR3 sequences, about two thirds of them singletons. Between about 20 and 30 mg of unsorted bulk tissue served as the source from which RNA and DNA were co-extracted. Material for sequencing was tumor-adjacent normal liver tissue. These receptors originate from a woman aged 55-70 years with primary liver carcinoma and hepatitis B virus infection.

The genes are TRBV2 and TRBJ2-1, with D perhaps TRBD1 (7 bases). Trimming stripped 11 bases from V and 4 bases from J, with 21 bases between. The CDR3 has 15 residues. The germline CDR1 and CDR2 sequences are SNHLY and FYNNEI. The CDR3: CACYFAGQSYNEQFF. The DNA of the CDR3 is TGTGCCTGCTATTTCGCGGGACAGAGTTACAATGAGCAGTTCTTC.

At least ten counts were recorded for this clonotype. This chain links TRBV28 with TRBJ2-7, with 9 positions matching TRBD1. The CDR3 length is 15 residues. The V and J ends lost 5 bases and 6 bases, in that order; junction bases with no gene match: 11. CDR1 and CDR2 from the germline V gene are MDHEN and SYDVKM. The chain's CDR3 is CASSLLGQGLREQYF. The CDR3 DNA reads TGTGCCAGCAGTCTCCTAGGACAGGGGCTCCGCGAGCAGTACTTC.

With respect to this clonotype: Relative to the germline gene, one junction end is altered; a read error may explain this. DNA of the CDR3: TGCAGCGTTAACCCAAGTAACACTGAAGCTTTCTTC. Translation: CSVNPSNTEAFF. The chain is built from TRBV29-1 and TRBJ1-1; D call uncertain. Germline CDR1 SQVTM, CDR2 ANQGSEA. The length of the CDR3 is 12 residues.

Comments on this clonotype: Lacking the conserved final phenylalanine or tryptophan, this CDR3 likely reflects a read error. V gene TRBV7-9 combines with J gene TRBJ2-1; 10 bases line up with TRBD2. This CDR3 comprises 14 residues. CDR1 and CDR2 (germline): SEHNR, FQNEAQ (reference sequence). Unmatched junction bases numbered 5, after V lost 7 bases and J lost 5 bases. In DNA form, the CDR3 reads TGTGCCAGCAACGAAGCGGGAGGGAACAATGAGCAGTTCTGT. This codes for CASNEAGGNNEQFC.

As to this clonotype: The junction and the germline gene differ at one end; a read error may be behind it. The chain joins TRBV6-1 to TRBJ2-5, with 8 bases aligning to TRBD2. The CDR3 is 16 residues long. Germline V lookup: CDR1 MNHNS, CDR2 SASEGT. This CDR3 is CARSPKRPAGDETQYF. The DNA of the CDR3 is TGTGCCCGCAGCCCAAAACGGCCAGCGGGAGACGAGACCCAGTACTTC.

Remarks on this clonotype: One end of the junction is discordant with germline, which a read error may explain. The chain couples TRBV5-1 to TRBJ2-5; no clear D. This CDR3 is built from 14 residues. Germline values: CDR1 SGHRS, CDR2 YFSETQ. CDR3 DNA sequence: TGCGTCAGCAGCTTTGGTAGGATACAAGAGACCCAGTACTTC. It yields the protein CVSSFGRIQETQYF.

Notes on this clonotype: Compared with germline, one end of the junction differs, possibly owing to a read error. This rearrangement joins TRBV28 to TRBJ2-1; 10 nucleotides agree with TRBD2. The CDR3 is 13 residues long. CDR1 and CDR2 from the germline V gene are MDHEN and SYDVKM. Here the CDR3 reads CVSRTSGENEQFF. The CDR3 DNA is TGTGTCAGCCGGACTAGCGGAGAGAATGAGCAGTTCTTC.

As regards this clonotype: A much larger clone sits a single nucleotide away, making a read error possible. Likely a read error: the CDR3 ends without its conserved phenylalanine or tryptophan. This chain links TRBV28 with TRBJ2-3; TRBD1 agrees at 9 bases. The germline gives CDR1 MDHEN, CDR2 SYDVKM. The trim removed 3 bases at V and 1 base at J, leaving 2 bases unmatched. CDR3 length equals 15 residues. The CDR3 loop is CASSLWDRGTDTQYL. The DNA for the CDR3 is TGTGCCAGCAGTTTGTGGGACAGGGGCACAGATACGCAGTATCTT.

V usage is TRBV28 and J usage is TRBJ2-1, with 9 bases fitting TRBD1. Per germline, CDR1 MDHEN and CDR2 SYDVKM. Unmatched junction bases numbered 10, after V lost 5 bases and J lost 8 bases. The CDR3 has 15 amino acids. The CDR3 sequence is CASSRNRGRYYEQFF. The CDR3 nucleotides read TGTGCCAGCAGTCGCAACAGGGGGCGGTACTATGAGCAGTTCTTC.

Comment on this clonotype: A read error may account for a junction end that differs from germline. The DNA of the CDR3 is TGCAGAGTTGAAGCTAGTTCGGATATGCAGTATTTT. It is translated as CRVEASSDMQYF. The V gene is TRBV29-1, the J gene TRBJ2-3; D gene uncertain. The CDR3 covers 12 residues. The germline CDR1 and CDR2 sequences are SQVTM and ANQGSEA.

The genes are TRBV11-2 and TRBJ1-1, with TRBD1 matching over 8 bases. V was clipped by 5 bases and J by 7 bases; unmatched bases: 12. The germline V gene encodes CDR1 SGHAT and CDR2 FQNNGV. The length of the CDR3 is 15 residues. Here the CDR3 DNA reads TGTGCCAGCAGCCCAGTGCCAGGGGGCGGGATTGAAGCTTTCTTT. It specifies CASSPVPGGGIEAFF.

Remarks on this clonotype: This may be a read error, as it is one base from a much larger clone. This CDR3 fails to terminate in the conserved phenylalanine or tryptophan, so it likely reflects a read error. V usage is TRBV28 and J usage is TRBJ2-7; no clear D. V was trimmed by 8 bases and J by 3 bases, leaving 17 bases between them. CDR3 size: 14 residues. Germline V gene lookup returns CDR1 MDHEN and CDR2 SYDVKM. The CDR3 sequence: CASLTPSRLYEQYS. The CDR3 DNA follows: TGTGCCAGCTTGACTCCCAGCAGGCTCTACGAGCAGTACTCC.

About this clonotype: The junction and the germline gene differ at one end; a read error may be behind it. This chain connects TRBV29-1 to TRBJ2-2; TRBD2 agrees at 8 bases. CDR1 and CDR2 from the germline V gene are SQVTM and ANQGSEA. The CDR3 loop spans 14 amino acids. CDR3 nucleotide sequence: TGCTGCGTTGGTGCGACTAGCGCCACCGGGGAGCTGTTTTTT. Translated, it gives CCVGATSATGELFF.

As for this clonotype: A junction boundary mismatches the germline segment, possibly from a read error. The rearrangement uses TRBV4-1 and TRBJ1-1; TRBD1 might be the D (5 bases). The length of the CDR3 is 17 residues. Germline CDR1 and CDR2: MGHRA and YSYEKL. The CDR3, as DNA: TGCGCCAGCAGCCAAGATGGGTTACGGGGCATGAACACTGAAGTTATCTTT. This sequence encodes CASSQDGLRGMNTEVIF.

About this clonotype: The junction and the germline gene differ at one end; a read error may be behind it. This rearrangement joins TRBV10-2 to TRBJ2-7; 10 nucleotides align to TRBD1. CDR3 size: 17 residues. Looked up from germline, CDR1 is WSHSY and CDR2 is SAAADI. CDR3 sequence: CAGSGFLLGQGDHEQYF. In nucleotides, the CDR3 is TGCGCCGGCAGTGGGTTTCTCCTAGGACAGGGGGACCACGAGCAGTACTTC.

A remark on this clonotype: The CDR3 does not close with the conserved phenylalanine or tryptophan, likely indicating a read error. The rearrangement joins TRBV6-6 to TRBJ1-1; 8 bases align to TRBD1. The CDR3 runs to 16 residues. CDR1 and CDR2 from the germline V gene are MNHNY and SVGAGI (reference sequence). The trim removed 6 bases at V and 1 base at J, leaving 10 bases unmatched. The DNA for the CDR3 is TGTGCCAGCAGCTACGCCAAAGGACAGGGGAACACTGAAGCTTTCTTA. Translation: CASSYAKGQGNTEAFL.

CDR3 protein: CASSQTDPYEQYF. Written as DNA, the CDR3 is TGCGCCAGCAGCCAGACAGATCCATACGAGCAGTACTTC. The chain couples TRBV23-1 to TRBJ2-7; the D gene is possibly TRBD1 (5 bases). TRBV23-1 has ORF status, its function being uncertain. The CDR3 contains 13 residues. V lost 6 bases and J lost 4, with 13 bases in between.

As for this clonotype: One end of the junction is discordant with germline, which a read error may explain. This chain connects TRBV5-6 to TRBJ2-1; a possible D gene is TRBD1 (5 bases). In germline, CDR1 is SGHDT, CDR2 YYEEEE. The CDR3 contains 15 residues. The CDR3: CSSSLGLHRGDEQFF. In nucleotides, the CDR3 is TGTTCCAGCAGTTTGGGGCTACACCGTGGGGATGAGCAGTTCTTC.

About this clonotype itself: The CDR3 does not close with the conserved phenylalanine or tryptophan, likely indicating a read error. The genes are TRBV11-2 and TRBJ2-1, with D possibly being TRBD2 (6 bases). There are 18 residues in the CDR3. Germline-derived CDR1 and CDR2 are SGHAT and FQNNGV. CDR3 residues: CAISLAFGTGVVYNEQFL. CDR3 sequence (DNA): TGTGCCATCAGCTTAGCTTTCGGGACTGGCGTGGTCTACAATGAGCAGTTCCTC.

Regarding this clonotype: An end of the junction does not agree with germline; a read error may underlie this. The chain joins TRBV7-9 to TRBJ2-7, with D perhaps being TRBD1 or TRBD2 (5 bases each). The CDR3 extends over 15 amino acids. Germline lookup yields CDR1 SEHNR and CDR2 FQNEAQ (reference sequence). CDR3 DNA: TGTGCCAGCAGCTTAGCTGGGGGTTCCACCTACGAGCATTACTTC. Residues: CASSLAGGSTYEHYF.

This clonotype was detected ten times or more. The V and J genes are TRBV6-5 and TRBJ2-7; 12 nucleotides align to TRBD2. This CDR3 is built from 14 residues. V lost 6 bases, J lost 7 bases, and 7 bases stayed unmatched. Germline V gene sequence: CDR1 MNHEY, CDR2 SVGAGI. CDR3 in amino acids: CASRSSGRVWEQYF. CDR3 coding DNA: TGTGCCAGCAGGTCTAGCGGGAGGGTTTGGGAGCAGTACTTC.

This clonotype came up once. Its ends do not fully match the called genes, so a read error is possible. The rearrangement joins TRBV6-1 to TRBJ1-2, with a weak D call TRBD1 (5 bases). The CDR3 runs 17 residues. From germline, CDR1 is MNHNS and CDR2 SASEGT. CDR3 nucleotides: TGTGCCAGCCCGGTAAGGGCAGGGAGGCAAGCTAATTATGGCTACACATTC. Its protein product is CASPVRAGRQANYGYTF.

The J gene is TRBJ2-3, the V gene TRBV29-1; 7 nucleotides line up with TRBD2. The CDR3 is 15 amino acids. The V and J ends lost 7 bases and 1 base, in that order; junction bases with no gene match: 11. The germline V gene encodes CDR1 SQVTM and CDR2 ANQGSEA. The CDR3 protein is CSDDKRETGTDTQYF. The CDR3 DNA follows: TGCAGCGATGACAAGCGGGAAACAGGCACAGATACGCAGTATTTT.

As regards this clonotype: A much larger clone differs from this one at a single base, so this may be a read error. This chain connects TRBV7-8 to TRBJ1-5; D not certain. The J call may be incorrect, as the DNA end agrees better with TRBJ2-3. Per the germline V gene, CDR1 is SGHVS and CDR2 is FQNEAQ. CDR3 length: 13 residues. CDR3 coding DNA: TGTGCCAGCAGCTCTTATAGCAATCAGCCCCAGTATTTT. Protein sequence: CASSSYSNQPQYF.